The subject of this entry is one T cell receptor (beta chain). TCRdb's copy holds only in-frame clones and misses some; the assay was immunoSEQ multiplex PCR. Of just over 35,000 clones in the sample, over 85% were seen once. These data originate in a study of T cell changes during pregnancy in multiple sclerosis. Trimming cost V 0 bases and J 8 bases; bases outside gene matches: 9. The germline gives CDR1 SGHNT, CDR2 YYREEE (reference sequence). The CDR3 is 17 amino acids. Sequencing was performed on CD4+ T cells from peripheral blood mononuclear cells, taken after pregnancy. The receptor comes from a female donor in good health, enrolled as a control in a pregnancy study. The rearrangement links TRBV5-4 to TRBJ1-6; 9 nucleotides agree with TRBD1. The DNA for the CDR3 is TGTGCCAGCAGCTTGGTCGGGTGGGACAGGGCGGATTCACCCCTCCACTTT. Residues: CASSLVGWDRADSPLHF.